This T cell receptor (beta chain) was sequenced during a study of blood T cell repertoires in COVID-19. About the research overall: Acute and convalescent COVID-19 specimens originated in the United States, Italy and Spain. The analysed material was cDNA or gDNA that came from T cells, B-cell-depleted T cells, or PBMCs.

One Seattle source followed patients from active infection through their disease course. This clone occurred a few times. Unmatched junction bases numbered 8, after V lost 9 bases and J lost 0 bases. The length of the CDR3 is 15 residues. Per germline, CDR1 KGHSH and CDR2 LQKENI. Some clones are missing from TCRdb's copy, which holds only in-frame ones; the method was immunoSEQ multiplex PCR. The sample lists 200,000 to 250,000 clones, approximately 90% seen once, with 2% to 3% in the top ten. The chain links TRBV18 to TRBJ1-5; 7 bases agree with TRBD1. Sample: peripheral blood. This clonotype was sampled from a man in his thirties or forties with COVID-19, enrolled during active disease. Written as DNA, the CDR3 is TGTGCCAGTAGACAGGGAGGCGATAGCAATCAGCCCCAGCATTTT. It is translated as CASRQGGDSNQPQHF.